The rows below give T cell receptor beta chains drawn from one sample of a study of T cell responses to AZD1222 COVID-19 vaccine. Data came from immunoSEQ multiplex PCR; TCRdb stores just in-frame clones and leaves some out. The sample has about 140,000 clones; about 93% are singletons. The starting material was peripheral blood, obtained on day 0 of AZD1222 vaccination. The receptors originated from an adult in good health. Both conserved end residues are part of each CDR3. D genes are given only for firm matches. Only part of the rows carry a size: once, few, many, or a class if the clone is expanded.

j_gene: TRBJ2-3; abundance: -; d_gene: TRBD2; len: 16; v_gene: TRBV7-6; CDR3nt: TGTGCCAGCAGCTTAGAGGGACTAGCCGACACAGATACGCAGTATTTT; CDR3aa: CASSLEGLADTDTQYF
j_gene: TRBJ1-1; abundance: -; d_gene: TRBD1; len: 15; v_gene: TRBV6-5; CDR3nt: TGTGCCAGCAGTTACAACGCCGGGACAGACACTGAAGCTTTCTTT; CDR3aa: CASSYNAGTDTEAFF
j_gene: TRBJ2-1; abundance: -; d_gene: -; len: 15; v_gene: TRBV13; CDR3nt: TGTGCCAGCAGCCCCCGGGCCCTACCTATTGATGAGCAGTTCTTC; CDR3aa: CASSPRALPIDEQFF
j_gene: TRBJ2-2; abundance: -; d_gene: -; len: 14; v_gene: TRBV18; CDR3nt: TGTGCCAGCTCACCACTTGATACCACCGGGGAGCTGTTTTTT; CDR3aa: CASSPLDTTGELFF
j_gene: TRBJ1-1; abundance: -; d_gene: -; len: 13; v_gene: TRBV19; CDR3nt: TGTGCCAGTAAGGAGTACATGAACACTGAAGCTTTCTTT; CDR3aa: CASKEYMNTEAFF
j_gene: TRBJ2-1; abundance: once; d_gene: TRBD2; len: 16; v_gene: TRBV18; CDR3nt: TGTGCCAGCTCACCACGTGGAAGCGGGAGGTACAATGAGCAGTTCTTC; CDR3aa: CASSPRGSGRYNEQFF
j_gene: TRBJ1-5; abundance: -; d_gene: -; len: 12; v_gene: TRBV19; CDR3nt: TGTGCCAGTAGTAACGGGTGGCAGCCCCAGCATTTT; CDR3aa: CASSNGWQPQHF
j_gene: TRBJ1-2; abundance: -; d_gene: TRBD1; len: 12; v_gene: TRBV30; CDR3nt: TGTGCCTGGAGTGGCGGGACAGAGCTTTGCACCTTC; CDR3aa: CAWSGGTELCTF
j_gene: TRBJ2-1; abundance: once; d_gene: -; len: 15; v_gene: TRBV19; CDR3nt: TGTGCCAGTTGCCTCGGGGCCATACCATACAATGAGCAGTTCTTC; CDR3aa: CASCLGAIPYNEQFF
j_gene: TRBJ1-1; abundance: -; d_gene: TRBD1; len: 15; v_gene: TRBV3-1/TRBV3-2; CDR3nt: TGTGCCAGCAGCCCTGGGACAGGGTGGTACACTGAAGCTTTCTTT; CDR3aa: CASSPGTGWYTEAFF
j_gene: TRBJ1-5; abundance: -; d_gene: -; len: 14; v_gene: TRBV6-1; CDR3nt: TGTGCCAGCAGTGAAGGGGAAGGGGTTCAGCCCCAGCATTTT; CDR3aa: CASSEGEGVQPQHF
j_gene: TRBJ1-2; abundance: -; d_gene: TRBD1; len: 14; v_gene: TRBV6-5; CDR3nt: TGTGCCAGCAGGAAACGACAGGGGGACTATGGCTACACCTTC; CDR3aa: CASRKRQGDYGYTF
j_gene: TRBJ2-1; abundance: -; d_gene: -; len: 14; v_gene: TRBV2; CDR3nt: TGTGCCAGCAGGCCCTTTCCTAGGGAGAATGAGCAGTTCTTC; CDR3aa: CASRPFPRENEQFF
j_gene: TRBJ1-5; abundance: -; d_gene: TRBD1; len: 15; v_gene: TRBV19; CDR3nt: TGTGCCAGTAGTATCGGCAGGGGAGGGGGCCAGCCCCAGCATTTT; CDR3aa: CASSIGRGGGQPQHF
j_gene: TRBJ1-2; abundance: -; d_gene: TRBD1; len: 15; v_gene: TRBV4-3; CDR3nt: TGCGCCAGCAGCCCTTCCGGGACAGGGGACTATGGCTACACCTTC; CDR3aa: CASSPSGTGDYGYTF
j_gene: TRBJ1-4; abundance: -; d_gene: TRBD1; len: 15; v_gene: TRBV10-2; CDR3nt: TGCGCCAGCAGCGATTCCGGGACAGGGAGGGAAAAACTGTTTTTT; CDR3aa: CASSDSGTGREKLFF
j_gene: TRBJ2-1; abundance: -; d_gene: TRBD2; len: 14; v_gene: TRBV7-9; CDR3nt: TGTGCCAGCAGGGGGACTAGCACTAACAATGAGCAGTTCTTC; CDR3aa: CASRGTSTNNEQFF
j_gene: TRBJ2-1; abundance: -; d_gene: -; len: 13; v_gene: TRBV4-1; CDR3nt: TGCGCCAGCAGCCGCGGGCGGTTTGGTGAGCAGTTCTTC; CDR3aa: CASSRGRFGEQFF
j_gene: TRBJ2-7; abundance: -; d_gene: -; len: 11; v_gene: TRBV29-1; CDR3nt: TGCAGCGTTGAAATAGGGAGGGAGCAGTACTTC; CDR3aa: CSVEIGREQYF
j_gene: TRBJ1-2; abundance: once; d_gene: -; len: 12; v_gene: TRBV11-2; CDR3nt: TGTGCCAGCAGCTTAGACAGATATGGCTACACCTTC; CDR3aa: CASSLDRYGYTF
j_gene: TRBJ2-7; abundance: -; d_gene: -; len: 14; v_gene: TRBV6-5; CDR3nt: TGTGCCAGCAGCCCAGACCAACAGATCCACGAGCAGTACTTC; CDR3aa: CASSPDQQIHEQYF
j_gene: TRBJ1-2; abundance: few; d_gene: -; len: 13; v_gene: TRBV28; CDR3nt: TGTGCCACCACCGTAGCCGGACGCTATGGCTACACCTTC; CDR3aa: CATTVAGRYGYTF
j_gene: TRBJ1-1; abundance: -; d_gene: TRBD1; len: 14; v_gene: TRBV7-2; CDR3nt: TGTGCCAGCAGCAGAGGGGGACAGGACACTGAAGCTTTCTTT; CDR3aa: CASSRGGQDTEAFF
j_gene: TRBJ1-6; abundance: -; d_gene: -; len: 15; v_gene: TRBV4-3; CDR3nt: TGCGCCAGCAGCCAAGATCGGTTTCTGAATTCACCCCTCCACTTT; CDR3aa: CASSQDRFLNSPLHF
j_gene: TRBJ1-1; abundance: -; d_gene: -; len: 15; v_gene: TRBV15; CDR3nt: TGTGCCACCAGCAGAGATCGGGGCGACAGGCGAGAAGCTTTCTTT; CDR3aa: CATSRDRGDRREAFF
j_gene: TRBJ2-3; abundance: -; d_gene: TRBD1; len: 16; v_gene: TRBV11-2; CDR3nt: TGTGCCAGCAGCACCCGACAGGGGGCGAACACAGATACGCAGTATTTT; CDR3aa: CASSTRQGANTDTQYF
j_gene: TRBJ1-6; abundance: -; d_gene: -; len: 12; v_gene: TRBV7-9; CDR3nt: TGTGCCAGCGGAGCAGGGGAATCACCCCTCCACTTT; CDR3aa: CASGAGESPLHF
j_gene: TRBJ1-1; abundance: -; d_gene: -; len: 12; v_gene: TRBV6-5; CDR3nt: TGTGCCAGCAGCCGAGGACTAGGCGAAGCTTTCTTT; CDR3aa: CASSRGLGEAFF
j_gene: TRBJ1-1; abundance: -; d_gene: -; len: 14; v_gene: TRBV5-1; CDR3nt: TGCGCCAGCAGCTTACAGGTCATGAACACTGAAGCTTTCTTT; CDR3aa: CASSLQVMNTEAFF
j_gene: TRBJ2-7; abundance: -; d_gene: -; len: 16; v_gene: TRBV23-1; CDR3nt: TGCGCCAGCAGTCAATCGAGGCGTGGCAGCTCCTACGAGCAGTACTTC; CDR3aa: CASSQSRRGSSYEQYF
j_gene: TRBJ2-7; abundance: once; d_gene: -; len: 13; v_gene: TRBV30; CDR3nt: TGTGCCTGGAGTCAAATAGCCGGGTACGAGCAGTACTTC; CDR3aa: CAWSQIAGYEQYF
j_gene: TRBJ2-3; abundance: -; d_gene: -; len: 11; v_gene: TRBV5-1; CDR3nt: TGCGCCAGCAGCGCCACAGATACGCAGTATTTT; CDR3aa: CASSATDTQYF
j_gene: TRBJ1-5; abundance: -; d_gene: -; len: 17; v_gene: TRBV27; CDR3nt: TGTGCCAGCAGTTCCGTAGCGGGACCGAACCCAAATCAGCCCCAGCATTTT; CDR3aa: CASSSVAGPNPNQPQHF
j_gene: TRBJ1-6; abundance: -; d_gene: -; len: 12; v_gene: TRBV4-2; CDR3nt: TGTGCCAGCAGCCAAGTGGAGGGGTCCCTCCACTTT; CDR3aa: CASSQVEGSLHF
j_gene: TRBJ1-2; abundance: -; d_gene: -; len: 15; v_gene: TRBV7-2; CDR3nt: TGTGCCAGCAGCTTAAATCGCCTTGACAGCTATGGCTACACCTTC; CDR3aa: CASSLNRLDSYGYTF
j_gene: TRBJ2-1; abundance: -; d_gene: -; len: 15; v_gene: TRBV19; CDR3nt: TGTGCCAGTAGTATATATCCTCTTTCGAGGAATGAGCAGTTCTTC; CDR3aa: CASSIYPLSRNEQFF
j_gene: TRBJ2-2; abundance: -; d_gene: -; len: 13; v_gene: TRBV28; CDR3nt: TGTGCCAGCAGTTTATGGTCCACCGGGGAGCTGTTTTTT; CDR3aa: CASSLWSTGELFF
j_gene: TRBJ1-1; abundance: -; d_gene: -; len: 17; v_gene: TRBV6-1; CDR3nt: TGTGCCAGCAGTGAATTTAGGCAGTTAGATTCGAACACTGAAGCTTTCTTT; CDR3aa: CASSEFRQLDSNTEAFF
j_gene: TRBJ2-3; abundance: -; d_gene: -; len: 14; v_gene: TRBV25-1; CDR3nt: TGTGCCAGCAGTGTCACGGAGAGCACAGATACGCAGTATTTT; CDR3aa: CASSVTESTDTQYF
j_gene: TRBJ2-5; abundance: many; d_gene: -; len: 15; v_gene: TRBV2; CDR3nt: TGTGCCAGCAGTGAAGGGGGGATCGTAGGGGAGACCCAGTACTTC; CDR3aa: CASSEGGIVGETQYF
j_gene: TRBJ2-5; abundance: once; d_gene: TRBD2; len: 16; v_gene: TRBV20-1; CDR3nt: TGCAGTGCTAGTCCACAGAGGACTAGCCTAGGAGAGACCCAGTACTTC; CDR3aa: CSASPQRTSLGETQYF
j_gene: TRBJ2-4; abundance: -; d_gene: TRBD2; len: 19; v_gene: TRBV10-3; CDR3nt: TGTGCCATCAGTGAGTCGCCCCCCGCGGGAGCGGTGACCAAAAACATTCAGTACTTC; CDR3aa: CAISESPPAGAVTKNIQYF
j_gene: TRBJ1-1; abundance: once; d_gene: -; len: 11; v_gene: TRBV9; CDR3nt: TGTGCCAGCAGCCTCACAGTTGAAGCTTTCTTT; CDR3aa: CASSLTVEAFF
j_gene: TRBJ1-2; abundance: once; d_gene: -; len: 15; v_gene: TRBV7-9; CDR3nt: TGTGCCAGCAGCTTAGAGGCAGGGACTAACTATGGCTACACCTTC; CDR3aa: CASSLEAGTNYGYTF
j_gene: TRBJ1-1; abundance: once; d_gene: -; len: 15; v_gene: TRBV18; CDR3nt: TGTGCCAGCTCACCACTCTCAGAGGCAAACACTGAAGCTTTCTTT; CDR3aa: CASSPLSEANTEAFF
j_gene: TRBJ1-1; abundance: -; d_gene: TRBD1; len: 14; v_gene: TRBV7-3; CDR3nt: TGTGCCAGCAGCCCAGGGGGTAGGGGCACTGAAGCTTTCTTT; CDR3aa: CASSPGGRGTEAFF
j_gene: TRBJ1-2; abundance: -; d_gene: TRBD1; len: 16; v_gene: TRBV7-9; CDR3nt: TGTGCCAGCAGCTTAGCGGAAGCAGGGGGCACCTATGGCTACACCTTC; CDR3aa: CASSLAEAGGTYGYTF
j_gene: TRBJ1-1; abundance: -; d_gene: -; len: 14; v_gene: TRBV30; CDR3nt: TGTGCCTGGATCAACGACGGTGGAGGAACTGAAGCTTTCTTT; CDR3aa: CAWINDGGGTEAFF
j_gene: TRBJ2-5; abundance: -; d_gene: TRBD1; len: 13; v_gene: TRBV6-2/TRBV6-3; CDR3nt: TGTGCCAGCAGTCGGGACAGCCAAGAGACCCAGTACTTC; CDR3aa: CASSRDSQETQYF
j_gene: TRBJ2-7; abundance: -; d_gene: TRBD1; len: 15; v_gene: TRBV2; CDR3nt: TGTGCCATCAGGCTGGGACAGGGGGCTGTGTACGAGCAGTACTTC; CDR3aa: CAIRLGQGAVYEQYF
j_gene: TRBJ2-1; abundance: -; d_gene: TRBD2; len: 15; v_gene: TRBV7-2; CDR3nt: TGTGCCAGCAGCTTAGTCGGGGGGTCCTACAATGAGCAGTTCTTC; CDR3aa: CASSLVGGSYNEQFF